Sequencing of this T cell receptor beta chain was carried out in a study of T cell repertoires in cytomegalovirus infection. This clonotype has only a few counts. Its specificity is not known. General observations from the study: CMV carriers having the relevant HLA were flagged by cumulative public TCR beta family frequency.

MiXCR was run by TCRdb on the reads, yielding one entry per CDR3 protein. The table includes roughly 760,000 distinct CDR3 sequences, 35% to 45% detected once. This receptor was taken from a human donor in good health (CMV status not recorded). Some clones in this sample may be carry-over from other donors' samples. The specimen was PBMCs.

CDR3 region: CSARQLAGVRRGYNEQFF. CDR3 DNA sequence: TGCAGTGCTAGGCAACTAGCGGGAGTTCGTCGGGGCTACAATGAGCAGTTCTTC. The rearrangement joins TRBV20-1 to TRBJ2-1; 11 positions agree with TRBD2. CDR1 is DFQATT and CDR2 is SNEGSKA in the germline V gene (reference sequence). The CDR3 consists of 18 residues. With V trimmed by 3 bases and J by 3 bases, 13 bases remained unmatched.